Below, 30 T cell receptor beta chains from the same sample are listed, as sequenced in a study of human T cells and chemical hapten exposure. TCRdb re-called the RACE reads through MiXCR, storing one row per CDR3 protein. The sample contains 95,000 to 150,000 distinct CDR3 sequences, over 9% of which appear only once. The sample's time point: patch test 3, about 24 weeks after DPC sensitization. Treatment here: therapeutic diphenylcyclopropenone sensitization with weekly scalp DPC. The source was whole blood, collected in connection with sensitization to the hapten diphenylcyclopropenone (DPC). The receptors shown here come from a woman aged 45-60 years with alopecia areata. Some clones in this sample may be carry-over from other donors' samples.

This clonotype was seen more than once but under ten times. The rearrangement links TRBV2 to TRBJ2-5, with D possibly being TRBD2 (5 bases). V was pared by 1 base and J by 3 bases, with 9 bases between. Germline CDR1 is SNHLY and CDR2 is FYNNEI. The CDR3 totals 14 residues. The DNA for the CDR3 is TGTGCCAGCAGTGAAGGCTTACTAGAAGAGACCCAGTACTTC. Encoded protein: CASSEGLLEETQYF.

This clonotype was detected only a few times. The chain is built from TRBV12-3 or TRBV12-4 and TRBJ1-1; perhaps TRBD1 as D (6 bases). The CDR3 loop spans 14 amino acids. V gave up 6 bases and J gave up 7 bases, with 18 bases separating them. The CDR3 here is CASSSQPTGGEAFF. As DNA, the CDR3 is TGTGCCAGCAGCTCCCAACCGACAGGAGGTGAAGCTTTCTTT.

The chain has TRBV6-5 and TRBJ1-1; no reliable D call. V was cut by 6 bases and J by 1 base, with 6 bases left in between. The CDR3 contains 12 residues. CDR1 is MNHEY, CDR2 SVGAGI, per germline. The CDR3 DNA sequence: TGTGCCAGCAGGAAGACGAACACTGAAGCTTTCTTT. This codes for CASRKTNTEAFF.

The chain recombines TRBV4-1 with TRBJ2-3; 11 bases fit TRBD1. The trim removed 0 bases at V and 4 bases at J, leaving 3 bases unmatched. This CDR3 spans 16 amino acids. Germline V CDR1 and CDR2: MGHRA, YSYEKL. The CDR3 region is CASSQDRGQGADTQYF. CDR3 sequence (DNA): TGCGCCAGCAGCCAAGATAGGGGACAGGGGGCAGATACGCAGTATTTT.

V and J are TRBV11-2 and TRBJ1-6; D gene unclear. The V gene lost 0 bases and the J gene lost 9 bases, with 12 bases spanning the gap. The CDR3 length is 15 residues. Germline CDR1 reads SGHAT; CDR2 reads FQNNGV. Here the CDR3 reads CASSLDPGVSSPLHF. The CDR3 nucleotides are TGTGCCAGCAGCTTAGATCCGGGAGTAAGTTCACCCCTCCACTTT.

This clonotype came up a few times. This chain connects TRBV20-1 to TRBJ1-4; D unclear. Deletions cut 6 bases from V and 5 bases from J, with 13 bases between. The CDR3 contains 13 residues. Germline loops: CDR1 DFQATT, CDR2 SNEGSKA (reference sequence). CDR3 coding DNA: TGCAGTGCCGCTTACCGGGAGAATGAAAAACTGTTTTTT. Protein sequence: CSAAYRENEKLFF.

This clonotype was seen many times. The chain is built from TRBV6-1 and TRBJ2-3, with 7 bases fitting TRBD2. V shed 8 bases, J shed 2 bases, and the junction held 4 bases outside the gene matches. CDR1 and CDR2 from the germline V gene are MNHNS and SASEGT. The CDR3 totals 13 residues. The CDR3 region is CASGLGDTDTQYF. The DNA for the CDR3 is TGTGCCAGCGGACTAGGCGACACAGATACGCAGTATTTT.

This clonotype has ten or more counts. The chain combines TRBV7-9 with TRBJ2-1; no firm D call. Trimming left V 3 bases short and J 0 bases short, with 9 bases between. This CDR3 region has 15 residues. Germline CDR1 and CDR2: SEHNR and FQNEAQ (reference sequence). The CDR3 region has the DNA TGTGCCAGCAGCTTCGTCCAGAGCTCCTACAATGAGCAGTTCTTC. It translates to CASSFVQSSYNEQFF.

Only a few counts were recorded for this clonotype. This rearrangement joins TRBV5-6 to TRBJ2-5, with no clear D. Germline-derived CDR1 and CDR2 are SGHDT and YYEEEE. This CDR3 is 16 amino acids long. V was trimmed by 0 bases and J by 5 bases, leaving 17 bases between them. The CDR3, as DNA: TGTGCCAGCAGCTTGGACGGTGCCCAGAGGTACGAGACCCAGTACTTC. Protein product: CASSLDGAQRYETQYF.

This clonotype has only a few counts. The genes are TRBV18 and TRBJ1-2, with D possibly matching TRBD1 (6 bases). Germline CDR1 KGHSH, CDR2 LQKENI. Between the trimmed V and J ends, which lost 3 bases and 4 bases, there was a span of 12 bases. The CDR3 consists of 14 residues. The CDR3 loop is CASSPRDRFYGYTF. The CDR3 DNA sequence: TGTGCCAGCTCACCCCGCGACAGGTTCTATGGCTACACCTTC.

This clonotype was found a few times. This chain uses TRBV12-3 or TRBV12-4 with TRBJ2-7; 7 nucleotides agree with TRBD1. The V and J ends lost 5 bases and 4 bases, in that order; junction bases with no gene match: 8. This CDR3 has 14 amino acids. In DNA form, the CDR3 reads TGTGCCAGCAGTCCGACAGGGTCTCTTTACGAGCAGTACTTC. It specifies CASSPTGSLYEQYF.

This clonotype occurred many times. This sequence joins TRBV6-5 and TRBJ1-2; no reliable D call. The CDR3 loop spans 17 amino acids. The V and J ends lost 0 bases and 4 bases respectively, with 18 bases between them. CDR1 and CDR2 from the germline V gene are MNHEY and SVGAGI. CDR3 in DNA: TGTGCCAGCAGTTACTCCGGGTCCGGGGAGAGAGCCTATGGCTACACCTTC. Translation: CASSYSGSGERAYGYTF.

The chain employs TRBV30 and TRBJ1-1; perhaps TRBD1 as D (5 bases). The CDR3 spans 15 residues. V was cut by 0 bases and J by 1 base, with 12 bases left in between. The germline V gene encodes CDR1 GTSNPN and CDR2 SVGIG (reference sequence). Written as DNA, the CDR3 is TGTGCCTGGAGTGTAGGCGGGACCGCGAACACTGAAGCTTTCTTT. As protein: CAWSVGGTANTEAFF.

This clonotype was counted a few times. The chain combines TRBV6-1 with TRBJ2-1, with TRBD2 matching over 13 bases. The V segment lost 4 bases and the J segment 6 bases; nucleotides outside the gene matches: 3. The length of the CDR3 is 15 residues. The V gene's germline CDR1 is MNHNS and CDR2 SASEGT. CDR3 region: CASSALAGGPNEQFF. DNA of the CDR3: TGTGCCAGCAGTGCACTAGCGGGAGGGCCCAATGAGCAGTTCTTC.

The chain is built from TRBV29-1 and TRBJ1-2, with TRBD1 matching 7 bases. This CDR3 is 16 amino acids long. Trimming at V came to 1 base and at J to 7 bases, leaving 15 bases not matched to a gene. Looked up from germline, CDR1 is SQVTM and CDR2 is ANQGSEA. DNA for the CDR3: TGCAGCGTTGAAGGGGGGGACAGTCCGAGGAGAGGTGGCTACACCTTC. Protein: CSVEGGDSPRRGGYTF.

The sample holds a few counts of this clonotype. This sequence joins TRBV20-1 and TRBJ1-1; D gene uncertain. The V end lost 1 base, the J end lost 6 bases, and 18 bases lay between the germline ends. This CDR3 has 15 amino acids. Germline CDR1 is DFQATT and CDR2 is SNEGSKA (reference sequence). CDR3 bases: TGCAGTGCTAGAGTCCTCCGGACGGGCTCAGCTGAAGCTTTCTTT. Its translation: CSARVLRTGSAEAFF.

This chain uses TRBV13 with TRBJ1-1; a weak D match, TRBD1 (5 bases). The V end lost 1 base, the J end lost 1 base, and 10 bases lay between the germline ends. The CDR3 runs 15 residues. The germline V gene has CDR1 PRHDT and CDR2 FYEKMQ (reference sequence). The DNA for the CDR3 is TGTGCCAGCAGCTTAGAAAGGGGTCGGAACACTGAAGCTTTCTTT. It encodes CASSLERGRNTEAFF.

CDR3 sequence: CSVGRSSGNTIYF. The CDR3 coding sequence is TGCAGCGTTGGGAGGAGCTCTGGAAACACCATATATTTT. The gene calls are TRBV29-1 and TRBJ1-3; no firm D call. Germline V gene sequence: CDR1 SQVTM, CDR2 ANQGSEA. V was cut by 4 bases and J by 0 bases, with 7 bases left in between. This CDR3 comprises 13 residues.

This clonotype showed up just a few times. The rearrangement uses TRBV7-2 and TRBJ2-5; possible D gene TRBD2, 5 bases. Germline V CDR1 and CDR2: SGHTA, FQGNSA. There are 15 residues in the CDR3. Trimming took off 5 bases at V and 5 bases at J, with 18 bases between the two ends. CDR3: CASSGDAGGSETQYF. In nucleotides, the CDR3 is TGTGCCAGCAGCGGAGACGCGGGTGGGTCGGAGACCCAGTACTTC.

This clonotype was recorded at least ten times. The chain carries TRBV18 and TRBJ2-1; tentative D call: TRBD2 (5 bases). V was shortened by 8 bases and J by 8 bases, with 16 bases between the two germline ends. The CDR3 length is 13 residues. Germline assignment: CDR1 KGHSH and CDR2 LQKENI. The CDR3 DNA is TGTGCCAGCAACACGGGGTCCGGGGATGAGCAGTTCTTC. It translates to CASNTGSGDEQFF. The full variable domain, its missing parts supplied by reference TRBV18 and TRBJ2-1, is NAGVMQNPRHLVRRRGQEARLRCSPMKGHSHVYWYRQLPEEGLKFMVYLQKENIIDESGMPKERFSAEFPKEGPSILRIQQVVRGDSAAYFCASNTGSGDEQFFGPGTRLTVL.

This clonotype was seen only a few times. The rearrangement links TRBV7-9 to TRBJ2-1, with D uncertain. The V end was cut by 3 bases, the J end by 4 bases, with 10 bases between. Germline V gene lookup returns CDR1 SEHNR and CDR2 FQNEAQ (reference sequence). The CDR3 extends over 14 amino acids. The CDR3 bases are TGTGCCAGCAGCTTGCCGAGGCCGTACAATGAGCAGTTCTTC. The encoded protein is CASSLPRPYNEQFF.

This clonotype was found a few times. The CDR3 DNA is TGTGCCAGCAGGGCAGCGTATAGCAATCAGCCCCAGCATTTT. This gives the protein CASRAAYSNQPQHF. The V and J genes are TRBV6-5 and TRBJ1-5; no reliable D call. The CDR3 has 14 amino acids. V lost 6 bases to trimming and J lost 0 bases, with 9 bases between them. CDR1 MNHEY and CDR2 SVGAGI come from the germline V gene.

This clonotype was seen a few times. The CDR3, as DNA: TGCAGCGTTACCCCGGGAGTCTCAGATACGCAGTATTTT. Residues: CSVTPGVSDTQYF. This chain uses TRBV29-1 with TRBJ2-3, with D possibly being TRBD2 (6 bases). This CDR3 comprises 13 residues. CDR1 is SQVTM, CDR2 ANQGSEA, per germline. V dropped 5 bases and J dropped 4 bases, with 13 bases sitting between them.

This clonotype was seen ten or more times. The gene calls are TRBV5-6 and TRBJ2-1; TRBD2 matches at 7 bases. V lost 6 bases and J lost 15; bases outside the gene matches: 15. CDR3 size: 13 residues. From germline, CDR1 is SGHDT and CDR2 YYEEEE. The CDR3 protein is CASIPWAGEERFF. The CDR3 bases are TGTGCCAGCATCCCTTGGGCGGGGGAGGAGAGGTTCTTC. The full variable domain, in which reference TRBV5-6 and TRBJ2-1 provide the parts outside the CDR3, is DAGVTQSPTHLIKTRGQQVTLRCSPKSGHDTVSWYQQALGQGPQFIFQYYEEEERQRGNFPDRFSGHQFPNYSSELNVNALLLGDSALYLCASIPWAGEERFFGPGTRLTVL.

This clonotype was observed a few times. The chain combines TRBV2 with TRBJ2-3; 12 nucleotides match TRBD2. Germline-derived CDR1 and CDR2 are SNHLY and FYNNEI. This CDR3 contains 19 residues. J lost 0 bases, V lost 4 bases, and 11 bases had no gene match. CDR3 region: CASSAPLAGGTSSTDTQYF. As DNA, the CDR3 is TGTGCCAGCAGTGCCCCCCTAGCGGGGGGGACTTCTAGCACAGATACGCAGTATTTT.

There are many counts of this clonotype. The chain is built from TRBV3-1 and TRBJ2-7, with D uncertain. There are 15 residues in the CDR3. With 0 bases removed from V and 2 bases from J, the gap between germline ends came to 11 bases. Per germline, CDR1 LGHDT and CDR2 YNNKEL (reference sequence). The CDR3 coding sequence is TGTGCCAGCAGCCAAGATCGAGTAACCACCTACGAGCAGTACTTC. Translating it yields CASSQDRVTTYEQYF.

This CDR3 reads CASSREALSNYGYTF. CDR3 bases: TGCGCCAGCAGCCGAGAGGCGTTATCTAACTATGGCTACACCTTC. This chain uses TRBV4-3 with TRBJ1-2; D not resolved. This CDR3 is built from 15 residues. Trimming stripped 4 bases from V and 0 bases from J, with 12 bases between. Germline CDR1 reads LGHNA; CDR2 reads YSLEER.

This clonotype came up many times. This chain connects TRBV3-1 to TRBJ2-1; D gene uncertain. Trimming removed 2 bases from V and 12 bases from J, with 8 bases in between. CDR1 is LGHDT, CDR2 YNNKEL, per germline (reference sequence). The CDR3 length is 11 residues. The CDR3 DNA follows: TGTGCCAGCAGCCAAACTACGGGGCAGTTCTTC. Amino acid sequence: CASSQTTGQFF.

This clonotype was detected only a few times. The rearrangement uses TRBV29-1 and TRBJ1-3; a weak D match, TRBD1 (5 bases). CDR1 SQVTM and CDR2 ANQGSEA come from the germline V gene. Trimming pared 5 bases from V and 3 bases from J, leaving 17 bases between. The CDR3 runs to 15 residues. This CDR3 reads CSVSLFGGFGNTIYF. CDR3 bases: TGCAGCGTTAGCTTATTCGGGGGGTTTGGAAACACCATATATTTT.

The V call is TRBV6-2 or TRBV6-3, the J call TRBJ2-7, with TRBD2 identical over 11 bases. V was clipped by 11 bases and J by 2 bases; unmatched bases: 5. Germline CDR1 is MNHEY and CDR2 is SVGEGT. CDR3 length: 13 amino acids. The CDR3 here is CAGRLAGTYEQYF. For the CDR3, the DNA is TGTGCCGGACGACTAGCGGGGACCTACGAGCAGTACTTC.